The following is a T cell receptor (beta chain) sequence with its context. This CDR3 is built from 13 residues. Per the germline V gene, CDR1 is SGHNT and CDR2 is YENEEA. Trimming pared 2 bases from V and 4 bases from J, leaving 3 bases between. The assay was immunoSEQ multiplex PCR, and TCRdb's table has in-frame clones only and misses some. Altogether about 730,000 clones are present, approximately 85% being singletons, with the ten largest covering under 0.012%. This sample is drawn from a study of shared T cell receptors in the human thymus. The data also belong to a second study, concerning human thymus T cells. From that paper: The study used thymus tissue resected during corrective heart surgery. Related research reported highly overlapping thymic repertoires among unrelated individuals.

This sequence joins TRBV11-3 and TRBJ1-6; no firm D call. The source is a girl less than two years old with a congenital heart defect. The sequenced sample was thymocytes. The CDR3 loop reads CASSLTYNSPLHF. DNA for the CDR3: TGTGCCAGCAGCTTAACTTATAATTCACCCCTCCACTTT. Full variable domain (missing parts from reference TRBV11-3 and TRBJ1-6): EAGVVQSPRYKIIEKKQPVAFWCNPISGHNTLYWYLQNLGQGPELLIRYENEEAVDDSQLPKDRFSAERLKGVDSTLKIQPAELGDSAVYLCASSLTYNSPLHFGNGTRLTVT.